This TCR beta chain comes out of a study of shared clonotypes between healthy human individuals. TCRdb's copy holds only in-frame clones and misses some; the assay was immunoSEQ multiplex PCR. There are 780,000 or so clones in the sample; roughly two thirds occur only once, and under 2% lies in the top ten. The table lists this clone with a few counts. The CDR3 consists of 15 residues. The germline V gene encodes CDR1 ENHRY and CDR2 SYGVKD. Trimming took 10 bases from V and 10 from J; bases not matched to a gene: 10. The sequenced material came from memory CD4+ T cells sorted from blood. Subset: CD45RA-negative fraction. This chain connects TRBV10-3 to TRBJ2-1; 16 bases map to TRBD2. The clonotype originates from a woman between 25 and 40 years old in good health. In DNA, the CDR3 is TGTGCCACAATACCCGGGACTAGCGGGAGGGGGGAGCAGTTCTTC. It codes for CATIPGTSGRGEQFF.